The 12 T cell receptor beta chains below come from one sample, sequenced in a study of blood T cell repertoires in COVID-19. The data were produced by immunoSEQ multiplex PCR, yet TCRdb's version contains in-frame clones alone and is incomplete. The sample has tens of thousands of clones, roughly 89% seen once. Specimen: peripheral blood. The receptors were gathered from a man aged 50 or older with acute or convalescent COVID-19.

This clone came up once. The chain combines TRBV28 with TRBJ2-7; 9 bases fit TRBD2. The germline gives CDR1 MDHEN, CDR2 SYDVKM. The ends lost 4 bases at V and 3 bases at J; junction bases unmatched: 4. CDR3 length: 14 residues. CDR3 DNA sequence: TGTGCCAGCAGTTCGCGGGAGGGCGACTACGAGCAGTACTTC. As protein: CASSSREGDYEQYF.

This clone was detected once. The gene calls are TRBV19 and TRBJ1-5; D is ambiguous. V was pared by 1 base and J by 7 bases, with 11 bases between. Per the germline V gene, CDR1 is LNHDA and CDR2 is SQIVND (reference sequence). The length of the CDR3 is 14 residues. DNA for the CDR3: TGTGCCAGTAGTATAGCCGGTAAACTCCAGCCCCAGCATTTT. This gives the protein CASSIAGKLQPQHF.

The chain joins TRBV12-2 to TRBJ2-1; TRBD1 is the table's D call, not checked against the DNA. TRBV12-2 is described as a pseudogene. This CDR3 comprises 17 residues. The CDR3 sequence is CASRLGVDRGRYNEQFF. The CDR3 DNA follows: TGTGCAAGTCGCTTAGGGGTTGACAGGGGAAGGTACAATGAGCAGTTCTTC.

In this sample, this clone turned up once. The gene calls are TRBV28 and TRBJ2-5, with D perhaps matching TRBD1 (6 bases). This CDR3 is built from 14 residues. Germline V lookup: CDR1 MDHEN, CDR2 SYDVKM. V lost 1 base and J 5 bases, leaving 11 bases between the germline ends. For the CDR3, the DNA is TGTGCCAGCAGTTTATACAGGGTTGGGGAGACCCAGTACTTC. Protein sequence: CASSLYRVGETQYF.

The CDR3 bases are TGTGCCAGCACCGAACGGGGGGTTTGGCAGCCCCAGCATTTT. The encoded protein is CASTERGVWQPQHF. The chain recombines TRBV2 with TRBJ1-5; D perhaps matches TRBD1 (5 bases). Trimming cost V 7 bases and J 7 bases, with 17 bases left between them. The germline CDR1 and CDR2 sequences are SNHLY and FYNNEI. The length of the CDR3 is 14 residues.

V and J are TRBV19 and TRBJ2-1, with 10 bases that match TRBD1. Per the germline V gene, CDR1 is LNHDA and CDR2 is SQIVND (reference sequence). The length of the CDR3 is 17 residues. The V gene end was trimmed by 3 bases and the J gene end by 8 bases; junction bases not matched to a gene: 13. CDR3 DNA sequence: TGTGCCAGTAGTATTACCGGGACAGGGGACGCCCGGGATGAGCAGTTCTTC. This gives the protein CASSITGTGDARDEQFF.

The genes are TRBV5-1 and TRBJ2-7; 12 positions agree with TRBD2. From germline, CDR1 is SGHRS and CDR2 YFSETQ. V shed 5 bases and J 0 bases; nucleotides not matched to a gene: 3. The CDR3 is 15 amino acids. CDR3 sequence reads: CASSRLAGASYEQYF. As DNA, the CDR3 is TGCGCCAGCAGTAGACTAGCGGGAGCCTCCTACGAGCAGTACTTC.

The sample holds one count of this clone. CDR3 sequence reads: CATTAGLAGTETQYF. The CDR3 bases are TGTGCCACCACCGCTGGACTAGCGGGAACAGAGACCCAGTACTTC. The chain combines TRBV24-1 with TRBJ2-5, with TRBD2 identical over 12 bases. V shed 8 bases and J 4 bases; nucleotides not matched to a gene: 7. The length of the CDR3 is 15 residues. The V gene's germline CDR1 is KGHDR and CDR2 SFDVKD.

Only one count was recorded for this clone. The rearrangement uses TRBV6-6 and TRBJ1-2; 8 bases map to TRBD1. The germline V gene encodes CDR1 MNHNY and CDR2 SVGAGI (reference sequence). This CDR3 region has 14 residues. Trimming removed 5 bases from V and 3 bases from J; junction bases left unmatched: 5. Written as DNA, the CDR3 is TGTGCCAGCAGTGGGACAGGACTATACTATGGCTACACCTTC. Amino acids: CASSGTGLYYGYTF.

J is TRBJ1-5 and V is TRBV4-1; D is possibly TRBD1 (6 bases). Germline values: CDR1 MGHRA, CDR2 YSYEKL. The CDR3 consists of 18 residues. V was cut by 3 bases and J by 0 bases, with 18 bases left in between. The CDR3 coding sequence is TGCGCCAGCAGCCATGACCTCGCGACAGGAGATAGCAATCAGCCCCAGCATTTT. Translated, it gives CASSHDLATGDSNQPQHF.

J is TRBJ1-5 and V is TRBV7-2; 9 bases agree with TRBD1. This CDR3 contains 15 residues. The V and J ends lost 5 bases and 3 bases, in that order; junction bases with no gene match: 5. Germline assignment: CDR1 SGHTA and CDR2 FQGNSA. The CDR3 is CASSPRTGANQPQHF. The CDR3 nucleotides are TGTGCCAGCAGCCCGAGGACAGGGGCCAATCAGCCCCAGCATTTT.

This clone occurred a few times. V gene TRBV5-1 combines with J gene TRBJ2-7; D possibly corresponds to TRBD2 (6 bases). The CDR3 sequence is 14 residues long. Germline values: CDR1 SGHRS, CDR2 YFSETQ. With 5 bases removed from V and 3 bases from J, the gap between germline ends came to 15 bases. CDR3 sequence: CASSLFGGNYEQYF. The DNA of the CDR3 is TGCGCCAGCAGTCTCTTCGGGGGAAACTACGAGCAGTACTTC. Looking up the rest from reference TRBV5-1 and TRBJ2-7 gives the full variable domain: KAGVTQTPRYLIKTRGQQVTLSCSPISGHRSVSWYQQTPGQGLQFLFEYFSETQRNKGNFPGRFSGRQFSNSRSEMNVSTLELGDSALYLCASSLFGGNYEQYFGPGTRLTVT.